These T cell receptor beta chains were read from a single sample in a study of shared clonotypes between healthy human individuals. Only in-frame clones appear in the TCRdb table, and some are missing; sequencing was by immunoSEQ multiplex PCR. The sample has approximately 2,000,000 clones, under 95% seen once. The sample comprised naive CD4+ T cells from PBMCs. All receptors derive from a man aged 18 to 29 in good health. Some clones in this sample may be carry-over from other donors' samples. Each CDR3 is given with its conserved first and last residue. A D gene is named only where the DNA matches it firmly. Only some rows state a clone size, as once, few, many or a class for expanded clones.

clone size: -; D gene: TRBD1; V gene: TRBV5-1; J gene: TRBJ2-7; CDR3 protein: CASSLGDRKTYEQYF; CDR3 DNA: TGCGCCAGCAGCTTGGGGGACAGAAAGACCTACGAGCAGTACTTC
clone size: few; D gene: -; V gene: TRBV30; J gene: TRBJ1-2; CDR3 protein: CAWSPRTNYGYTF; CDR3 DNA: TGTGCCTGGAGCCCACGAACTAACTATGGCTACACCTTC
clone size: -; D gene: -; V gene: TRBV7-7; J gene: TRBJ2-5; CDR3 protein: CASSRFGGVETQYF; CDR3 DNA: TGTGCCAGCAGCCGCTTTGGAGGGGTCGAGACCCAGTACTTC
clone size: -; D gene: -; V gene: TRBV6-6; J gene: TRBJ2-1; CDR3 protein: CASSSPRGSGDEQFF; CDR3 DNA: TGTGCCAGCAGCTCACCTAGGGGGTCAGGCGATGAGCAGTTCTTC
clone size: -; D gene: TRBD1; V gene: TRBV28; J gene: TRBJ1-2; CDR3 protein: CASSSTGAAGRGGYTF; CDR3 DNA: TGTGCCAGCAGTAGCACAGGGGCCGCAGGGCGGGGCGGCTACACCTTC
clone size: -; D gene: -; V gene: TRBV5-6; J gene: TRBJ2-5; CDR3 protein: CASSLRPSTGETQYF; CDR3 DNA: TGTGCCAGCAGCTTGCGGCCCTCAACGGGGGAGACCCAGTACTTC
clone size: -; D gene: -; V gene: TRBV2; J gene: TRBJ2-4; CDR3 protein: CASSLGGTGAKNIQYF; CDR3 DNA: TGTGCCAGCAGCCTAGGGGGGACCGGGGCCAAAAACATTCAGTACTTC
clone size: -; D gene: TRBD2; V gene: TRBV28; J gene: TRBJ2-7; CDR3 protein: CASSSPGLAVSYEQYF; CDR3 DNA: TGTGCCAGCAGTTCACCGGGACTAGCGGTGTCCTACGAGCAGTACTTC
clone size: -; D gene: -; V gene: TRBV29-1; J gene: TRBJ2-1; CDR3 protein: CSVRTAGGSYRGEQFF; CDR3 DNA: TGCAGCGTGAGAACTGCCGGCGGGTCCTATCGTGGTGAGCAGTTCTTC
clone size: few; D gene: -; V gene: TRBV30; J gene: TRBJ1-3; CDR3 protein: CAWSPPGNNPGNTIYF; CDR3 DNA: TGTGCCTGGTCTCCGCCGGGGAATAATCCCGGAAACACCATATATTTT
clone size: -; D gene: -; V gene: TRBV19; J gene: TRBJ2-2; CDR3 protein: CASTHDRSSLSTGELFF; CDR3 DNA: TGTGCCAGTACCCACGATAGATCATCTCTCTCAACCGGGGAGCTGTTTTTT
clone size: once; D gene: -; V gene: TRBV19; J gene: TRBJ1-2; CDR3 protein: CASSDLANYGYTF; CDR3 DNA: TGTGCCAGTAGCGACCTAGCTAACTATGGCTACACCTTC
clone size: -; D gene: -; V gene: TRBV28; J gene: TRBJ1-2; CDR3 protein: CASSPIGNANYGYTF; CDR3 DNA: TGTGCCAGCAGTCCTATCGGGAACGCTAACTATGGCTACACCTTC
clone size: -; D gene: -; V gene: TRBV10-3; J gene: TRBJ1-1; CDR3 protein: CAIRSTDRKNTEAFF; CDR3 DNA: TGTGCCATCCGATCAACTGACAGGAAGAACACTGAAGCTTTCTTT
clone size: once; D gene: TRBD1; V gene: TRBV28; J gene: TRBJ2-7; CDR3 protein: CASSLGLGTGGYEQYF; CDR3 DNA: TGTGCCAGCAGTTTGGGGTTGGGGACAGGGGGCTACGAGCAGTACTTC
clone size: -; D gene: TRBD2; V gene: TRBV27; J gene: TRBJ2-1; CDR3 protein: CASSAGVGGTSGRGRRVEQFF; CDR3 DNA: TGTGCCAGCAGTGCAGGGGTAGGTGGGACTAGCGGGAGGGGTCGTCGTGTTGAGCAGTTCTTC
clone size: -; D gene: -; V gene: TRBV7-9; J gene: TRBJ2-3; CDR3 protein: CASSLAGPALSTDTQYF; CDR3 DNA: TGTGCCAGCAGCTTAGCAGGTCCAGCACTTAGCACAGATACGCAGTATTTT
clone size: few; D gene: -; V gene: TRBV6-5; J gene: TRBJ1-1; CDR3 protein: CASSYSRLNTEAFF; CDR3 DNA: TGTGCCAGCAGTTACTCAAGATTGAACACTGAAGCTTTCTTT
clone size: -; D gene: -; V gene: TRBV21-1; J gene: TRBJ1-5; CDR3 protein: CASSNRGQSNQPQHF; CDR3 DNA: TGTGCCAGCTCGAACAGGGGGCAGAGCAATCAGCCCCAGCATTTT
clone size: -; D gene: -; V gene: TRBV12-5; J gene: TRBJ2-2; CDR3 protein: CASGLVRGGELFF; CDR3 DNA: TGTGCTAGTGGTTTGGTACGGGGCGGGGAGCTGTTTTTT
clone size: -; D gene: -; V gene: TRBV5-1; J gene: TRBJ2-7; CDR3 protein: CASSLDSPASYEQYF; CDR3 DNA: TGCGCCAGCAGCTTAGACTCTCCTGCGTCCTACGAGCAGTACTTC
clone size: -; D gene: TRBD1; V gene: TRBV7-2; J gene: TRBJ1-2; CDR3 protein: CASSLAPGTGVGGYTF; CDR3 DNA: TGTGCCAGCAGCTTAGCGCCTGGGACAGGGGTTGGTGGCTACACCTTC